The 15 T cell receptor beta chains reported below all come from one sample, sequenced in a study of monozygotic twins with inflammatory bowel disease. TCRdb re-analyzed the 5' RACE reads; it lists each CDR3 protein once, without DNA. This sample contains about 440,000 distinct CDR3 sequences. The source material was blood. The receptors come from a human donor with ulcerative colitis or Crohn's disease, or a healthy co-twin of an affected twin (not recorded which).

The V and J genes are TRBV5-6 and TRBJ2-2; TCRdb calls TRBD1, which cannot be checked without DNA. Germline V gene sequence: CDR1 SGHDT, CDR2 YYEEEE. CDR3 length: 14 amino acids. The CDR3 here is CASSSREGTGELFF.

V gene TRBV12-3 or TRBV12-4 combines with J gene TRBJ2-1; the TRBD1 assignment by TCRdb is unverifiable without DNA. The CDR3 extends over 15 amino acids. CDR3 residues: CASRNGQGGLNEQFF.

The V gene is TRBV12-3 or TRBV12-4, the J gene TRBJ1-2. The length of the CDR3 is 12 residues. The CDR3 protein is CASTRGGRGYTF.

J is TRBJ1-5 and V is TRBV12-3 or TRBV12-4; the TCRdb D gene call, TRBD1, has no DNA to confirm it. The CDR3 contains 15 residues. CDR3 sequence: CASSLKGPLNQPQHF.

The V and J genes are TRBV5-1 and TRBJ2-5. The CDR3 is made up of 14 amino acids. Germline CDR1 is SGHRS and CDR2 is YFSETQ. This CDR3 is CASNEVVGLETQYF.

The J gene is TRBJ2-3, the V gene TRBV7-2; no DNA is available, so the TRBD2 call from TCRdb remains unchecked. This CDR3 spans 15 amino acids. Germline lookup yields CDR1 SGHTA and CDR2 FQGNSA. CDR3: CASSLGTSRTDTQYF.

The V gene is TRBV7-8, the J gene TRBJ1-1. Germline V gene lookup returns CDR1 SGHVS and CDR2 FQNEAQ. The length of the CDR3 is 13 residues. CDR3 residues: CASSLNEVTEAFF.

The chain recombines TRBV19 with TRBJ1-1. The CDR3 is 13 amino acids. CDR1 LNHDA and CDR2 SQIVND come from the germline V gene (reference sequence). The CDR3 here is CASSIDPFTEAFF. Full variable domain (outside the CDR3, taken from reference TRBV19 and TRBJ1-1): DGGITQSPKYLFRKEGQNVTLSCEQNLNHDAMYWYRQDPGQGLRLIYYSQIVNDFQKGDIAEGYSVSREKKESFPLTVTSAQKNPTAFYLCASSIDPFTEAFFGQGTRLTVV.

The V and J genes are TRBV27 and TRBJ2-5; TCRdb's D call of TRBD1 is untestable without DNA. Germline V CDR1 and CDR2: MNHEY, SMNVEV (reference sequence). The CDR3 is 16 residues long. The CDR3 region is CASSSLGGGAKETQYF.

The V and J genes are TRBV12-3 or TRBV12-4 and TRBJ2-1. CDR3 size: 15 residues. This CDR3 is CASSLAYGRKNEQFF.

V usage is TRBV7-2 and J usage is TRBJ2-7; no DNA is available, so the TRBD1 call from TCRdb remains unchecked. The CDR3 covers 14 residues. The germline V gene encodes CDR1 SGHTA and CDR2 FQGNSA. The chain's CDR3 is CASSSTGQFYEQYF.

The V gene is TRBV5-6, the J gene TRBJ1-2. This CDR3 is 12 amino acids long. Germline V gene sequence: CDR1 SGHDT, CDR2 YYEEEE. This CDR3 reads CASSLTDDGYTF.

The J gene is TRBJ1-2, the V gene TRBV28; TCRdb outputs TRBD1, but without DNA this stays unchecked. The CDR3 is made up of 14 amino acids. Germline V gives CDR1 MDHEN, CDR2 SYDVKM. CDR3 region: CASSQGALSYGYTF.

This chain links TRBV7-3 with TRBJ2-6. Germline V gives CDR1 SGHTA, CDR2 FQGTGA. The CDR3 totals 16 residues. The CDR3 sequence: CASSLTQRSGANVLTF.

V gene TRBV20-1 combines with J gene TRBJ2-6; TCRdb selects TRBD1, and the lack of DNA leaves this call unchecked. CDR3 length equals 15 residues. The germline V gene has CDR1 DFQATT and CDR2 SNEGSKA (reference sequence). This CDR3 reads CSAPPGGTGANVLTF.